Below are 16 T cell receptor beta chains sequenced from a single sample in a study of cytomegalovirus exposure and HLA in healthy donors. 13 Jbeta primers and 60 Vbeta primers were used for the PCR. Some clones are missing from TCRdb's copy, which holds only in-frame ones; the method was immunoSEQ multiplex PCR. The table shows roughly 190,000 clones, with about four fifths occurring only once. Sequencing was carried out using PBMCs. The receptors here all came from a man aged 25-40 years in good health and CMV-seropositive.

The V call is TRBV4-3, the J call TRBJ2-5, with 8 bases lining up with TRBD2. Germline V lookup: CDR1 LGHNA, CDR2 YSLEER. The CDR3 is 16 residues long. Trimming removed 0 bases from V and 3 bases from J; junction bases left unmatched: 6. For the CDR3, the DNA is TGCGCCAGCAGCCAAGATCCAGGGACTAGTAAAGAGACCCAGTACTTC. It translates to CASSQDPGTSKETQYF.

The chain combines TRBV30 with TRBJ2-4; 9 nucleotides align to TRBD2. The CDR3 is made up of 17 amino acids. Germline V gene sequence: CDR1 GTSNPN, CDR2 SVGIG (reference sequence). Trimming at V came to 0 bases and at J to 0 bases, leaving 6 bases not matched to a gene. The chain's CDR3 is CAWSVRAGGLAKNIQYF. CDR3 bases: TGTGCCTGGAGTGTACGAGCGGGGGGCCTAGCCAAAAACATTCAGTACTTC. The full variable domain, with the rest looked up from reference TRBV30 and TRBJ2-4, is SQTIHQWPATLVQPVGSPLSLECTVEGTSNPNLYWYRQAAGRGLQLLFYSVGIGQISSEVPQNLSASRPQDRQFILSSKKLLLSDSGFYLCAWSVRAGGLAKNIQYFGAGTRLSVL.

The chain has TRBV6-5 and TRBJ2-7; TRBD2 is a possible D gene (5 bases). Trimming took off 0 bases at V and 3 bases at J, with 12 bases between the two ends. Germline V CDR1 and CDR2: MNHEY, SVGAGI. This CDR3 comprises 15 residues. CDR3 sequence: CASSYSPSTFYEQYF. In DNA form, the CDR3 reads TGTGCCAGCAGTTACTCCCCTAGCACATTCTACGAGCAGTACTTC.

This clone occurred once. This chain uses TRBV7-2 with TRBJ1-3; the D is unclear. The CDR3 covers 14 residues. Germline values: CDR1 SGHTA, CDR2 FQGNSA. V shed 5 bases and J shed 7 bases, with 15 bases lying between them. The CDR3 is CASSPTQDGNTIYF. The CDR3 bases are TGTGCCAGCAGCCCCACCCAGGATGGGAACACCATATATTTT.

CDR3 coding DNA: TGTGCCAGCAGTTACTCGGGGGGGACTGAAGCTTTCTTT. Translating gives CASSYSGGTEAFF. The rearrangement joins TRBV6-7 to TRBJ1-1; D is possibly TRBD1 (5 bases). TRBV6-7 is sorted into the ORF group, with uncertain function. V lost 0 bases, J lost 5 bases, and 7 bases lay in between. The CDR3 loop spans 13 amino acids.

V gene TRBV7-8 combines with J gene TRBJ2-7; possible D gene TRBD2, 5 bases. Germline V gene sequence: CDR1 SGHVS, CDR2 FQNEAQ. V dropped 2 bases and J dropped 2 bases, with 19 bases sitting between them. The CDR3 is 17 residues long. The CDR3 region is CASSLKSLSLGAYEQYF. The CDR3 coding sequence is TGTGCCAGCAGCTTAAAGTCACTGTCACTCGGGGCCTACGAGCAGTACTTC.

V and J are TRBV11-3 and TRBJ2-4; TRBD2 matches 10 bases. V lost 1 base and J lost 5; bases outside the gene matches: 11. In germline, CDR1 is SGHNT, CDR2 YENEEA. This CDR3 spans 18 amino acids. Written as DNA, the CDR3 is TGTGCCAGCAGCTTAGTCTTCGGGAGCGGGAGGGCCCAAAACATTCAGTACTTC. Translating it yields CASSLVFGSGRAQNIQYF.

The CDR3 region is CATSTRQDYGYTF. In DNA form, the CDR3 reads TGTGCCACCAGCACTAGACAGGACTATGGCTACACCTTC. This chain joins TRBV15 and TRBJ1-2, with a weak D call TRBD1 (6 bases). CDR1 is LNHNV and CDR2 is YYDKDF in the germline V gene (reference sequence). Trimming took 4 bases from V and 3 from J, leaving 9 bases between them. The CDR3 has 13 amino acids.

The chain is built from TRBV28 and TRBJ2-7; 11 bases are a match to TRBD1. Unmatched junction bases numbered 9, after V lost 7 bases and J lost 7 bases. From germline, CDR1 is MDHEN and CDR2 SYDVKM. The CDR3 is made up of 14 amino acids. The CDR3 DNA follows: TGTGCCAGCACCCTGGGACAGGGGGTGTTTGAGCAGTACTTC. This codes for CASTLGQGVFEQYF.

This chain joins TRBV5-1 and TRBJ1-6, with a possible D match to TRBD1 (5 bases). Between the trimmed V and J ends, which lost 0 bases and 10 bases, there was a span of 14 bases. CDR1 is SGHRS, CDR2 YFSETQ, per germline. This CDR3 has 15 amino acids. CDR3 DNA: TGCGCCAGCAGCTTGGGAGACCTCGGGGGGTCACCCCTCCACTTT. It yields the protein CASSLGDLGGSPLHF.

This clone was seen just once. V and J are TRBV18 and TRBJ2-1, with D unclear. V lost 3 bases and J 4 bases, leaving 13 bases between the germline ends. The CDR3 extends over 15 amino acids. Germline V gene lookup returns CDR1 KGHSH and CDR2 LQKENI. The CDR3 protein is CASSPPGQTYNEQFF. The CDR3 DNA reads TGTGCCAGCTCACCGCCGGGTCAGACTTACAATGAGCAGTTCTTC.

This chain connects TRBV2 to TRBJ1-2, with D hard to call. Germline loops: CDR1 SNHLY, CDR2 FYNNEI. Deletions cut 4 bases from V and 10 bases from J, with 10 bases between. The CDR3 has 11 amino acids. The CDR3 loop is CASSVEALYTF. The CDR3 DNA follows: TGTGCCAGCAGTGTAGAAGCGCTCTACACCTTC. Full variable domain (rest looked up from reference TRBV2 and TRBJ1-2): EPEVTQTPSHQVTQMGQEVILRCVPISNHLYFYWYRQILGQKVEFLVSFYNNEISEKSEIFDDQFSVERPDGSNFTLKIRSTKLEDSAMYFCASSVEALYTFGSGTRLTVV.

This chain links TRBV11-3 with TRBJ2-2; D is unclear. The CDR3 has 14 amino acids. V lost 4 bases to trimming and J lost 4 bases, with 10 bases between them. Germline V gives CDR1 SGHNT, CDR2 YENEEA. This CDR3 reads CASSSQVFTGELFF. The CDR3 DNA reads TGTGCCAGCAGCTCCCAGGTATTCACCGGGGAGCTGTTTTTT.

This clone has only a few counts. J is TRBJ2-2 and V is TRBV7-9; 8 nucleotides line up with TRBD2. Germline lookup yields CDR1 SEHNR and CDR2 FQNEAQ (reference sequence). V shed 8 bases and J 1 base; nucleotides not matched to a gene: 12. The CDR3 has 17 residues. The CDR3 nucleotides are TGTGCCAGCGGTGGTCGAGCGGGAGCCCTGAACACCGGGGAGCTGTTTTTT. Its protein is CASGGRAGALNTGELFF. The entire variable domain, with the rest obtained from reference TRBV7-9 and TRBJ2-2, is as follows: DTGVSQNPRHKITKRGQNVTFRCDPISEHNRLYWYRQTLGQGPEFLTYFQNEAQLEKSRLLSDRFSAERPKGSFSTLEIQRTEQGDSAMYLCASGGRAGALNTGELFFGEGSRLTVL.

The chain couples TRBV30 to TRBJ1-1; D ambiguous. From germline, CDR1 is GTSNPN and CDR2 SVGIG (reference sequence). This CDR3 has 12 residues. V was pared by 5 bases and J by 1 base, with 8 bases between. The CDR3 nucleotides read TGTGCCTGGGAGGAGCAGAACACTGAAGCTTTCTTT. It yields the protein CAWEEQNTEAFF.

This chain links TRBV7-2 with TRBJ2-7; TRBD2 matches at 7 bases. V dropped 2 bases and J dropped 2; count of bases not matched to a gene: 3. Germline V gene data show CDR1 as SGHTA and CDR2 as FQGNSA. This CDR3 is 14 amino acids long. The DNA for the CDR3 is TGTGCCAGCAGCTTAATCGGGGGGACCTACGAGCAGTACTTC. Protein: CASSLIGGTYEQYF. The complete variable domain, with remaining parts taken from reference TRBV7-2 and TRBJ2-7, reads GAGVSQSPSNKVTEKGKDVELRCDPISGHTALYWYRQSLGQGLEFLIYFQGNSAPDKSGLPSDRFSAERTGGSVSTLTIQRTQQEDSAVYLCASSLIGGTYEQYFGPGTRLTVT.